The 4 T cell receptor beta chains in this list originate from one sample, sequenced in a study of blood T cell repertoires in COVID-19. Clones were read by immunoSEQ multiplex PCR, and TCRdb kept only the in-frame ones, dropping some. The sample has 90,000 to 150,000 clones, around 80% seen once. Sequenced sample: peripheral blood. These receptors came from a man aged 65 to 85 with acute or convalescent COVID-19.

For the CDR3, the DNA is TGTGCCAGCAGCTTATTTGCGGCTAGCGGCTACAATGAGCAGTTCTTC. It is translated as CASSLFAASGYNEQFF. This chain uses TRBV7-2 with TRBJ2-1, with 7 bases identical to TRBD2. Germline values: CDR1 SGHTA, CDR2 FQGNSA. V was clipped by 2 bases and J by 3 bases; unmatched bases: 7. CDR3 length equals 16 residues.

CDR3 nucleotides: TGTGCCAGCAGTTCCACAGGGGTCTCACCCCTCCACTTT. Its translation: CASSSTGVSPLHF. The chain is built from TRBV28 and TRBJ1-6; 7 nucleotides agree with TRBD1. Looked up from germline, CDR1 is MDHEN and CDR2 is SYDVKM. J lost 10 bases, V lost 4 bases, and 4 bases had no gene match. The CDR3 is made up of 13 amino acids.

This clone was recorded only once. The J gene is TRBJ2-1, the V gene TRBV7-3; the match to TRBD2 covers 10 bases. Germline values: CDR1 SGHTA, CDR2 FQGTGA. V shed 2 bases and J 0 bases; nucleotides not matched to a gene: 13. The CDR3 loop spans 20 amino acids. The CDR3 DNA is TGTGCCAGCAGCTTACCGGCTAGCGGGGGTTCCCGAAGCTCCTACAATGAGCAGTTCTTC. Its translation is CASSLPASGGSRSSYNEQFF.

This chain uses TRBV5-1 with TRBJ1-4, with a weak D call TRBD1 (5 bases). Germline V lookup: CDR1 SGHRS, CDR2 YFSETQ. The V end was cut by 4 bases, the J end by 3 bases, with 19 bases between. The CDR3 runs to 17 residues. The DNA for the CDR3 is TGCGCCAGCAGCGCACCCCAGGGAACCAACGCTAATGAAAAACTGTTTTTT. The encoded protein is CASSAPQGTNANEKLFF.